This entry lists 7 T cell receptor beta chains sequenced from one sample in a study of T cells after yellow fever vaccination. TCRdb independently ran MiXCR on the 5' RACE reads; one entry per CDR3 protein. This table holds some 400,000 distinct CDR3 sequences, under 7.5% found once. The starting material was PBMCs, obtained 5 days after the yellow fever booster vaccination. The receptors derive from a man aged 30 to 39 who received the YFV17D yellow fever vaccine.

This clonotype was recorded a few times. The chain recombines TRBV18 with TRBJ2-1; D perhaps matches TRBD2 (6 bases). Trimming cost V 3 bases and J 5 bases, with 14 bases left between them. CDR1 KGHSH and CDR2 LQKENI come from the germline V gene. This CDR3 spans 15 amino acids. The CDR3 spells CASSPSGLPNNEQFF. The CDR3, as DNA: TGTGCCAGCTCACCTAGCGGCCTACCGAACAATGAGCAGTTCTTC.

The chain carries TRBV7-9 and TRBJ1-5; D remains unclear. Germline CDR1 is SEHNR and CDR2 is FQNEAQ (reference sequence). There are 14 residues in the CDR3. V lost 3 bases and J lost 4, with 10 bases in between. CDR3 sequence reads: CASSFPTSNQPQHF. The CDR3 coding sequence is TGTGCCAGCAGCTTTCCGACATCTAATCAGCCCCAGCATTTT.

This clonotype occurred a few times. The genes are TRBV20-1 and TRBJ2-2; 7 nucleotides agree with TRBD1. Germline CDR1 DFQATT, CDR2 SNEGSKA (reference sequence). The CDR3 loop spans 18 amino acids. The V gene end was trimmed by 0 bases and the J gene end by 5 bases; junction bases not matched to a gene: 15. The CDR3 DNA is TGCAGTGCTAGAGATCGGGGTGGCAGGGGGAGACGGACCGGGGAGCTGTTTTTT. It translates to CSARDRGGRGRRTGELFF.

This clonotype was observed at least ten times. CDR3 bases: TGTGCCAGCAGTTTCATTCCCCTAGCGGGAGGGGTGTACAATGAGCAGTTCTTC. It codes for CASSFIPLAGGVYNEQFF. The chain has TRBV27 and TRBJ2-1, with TRBD2 matching over 12 bases. Germline loops: CDR1 MNHEY, CDR2 SMNVEV (reference sequence). V dropped 3 bases and J dropped 4; count of bases not matched to a gene: 10. This CDR3 spans 18 amino acids.

The V and J genes are TRBV20-1 and TRBJ2-7; TRBD2 matches 9 bases. V gave up 4 bases and J gave up 3 bases; unmatched junction bases: 7. This CDR3 contains 14 residues. CDR1 and CDR2 (germline): DFQATT, SNEGSKA (reference sequence). Here the CDR3 reads CSATGTSFGYEQYF. CDR3 nucleotides: TGCAGTGCTACCGGGACTAGCTTTGGCTACGAGCAGTACTTC.

This clonotype has more than one count but fewer than ten. The V and J genes are TRBV5-1 and TRBJ1-1, with TRBD1 identical over 10 bases. The CDR3 covers 15 residues. V was clipped by 4 bases and J by 2 bases; unmatched bases: 5. The germline V gene has CDR1 SGHRS and CDR2 YFSETQ. The CDR3 nucleotides are TGCGCCAGCAGCGGGAGGACAGGGGGAAACACTGAAGCTTTCTTT. Residues: CASSGRTGGNTEAFF.

The gene calls are TRBV6-5 and TRBJ2-3, with 7 bases matching TRBD1. The CDR3 runs to 16 residues. Germline loops: CDR1 MNHEY, CDR2 SVGAGI. Unmatched junction bases numbered 8, after V lost 4 bases and J lost 1 base. CDR3 bases: TGTGCCAGCAGTTCCCTCGACAGGGCCGGCACAGATACGCAGTATTTT. It codes for CASSSLDRAGTDTQYF.